These 28 T cell receptor beta chains originate from one sample sequenced in a study of blood T cells in healthy people across ages. Alongside a J-beta primer mix, a sample-barcoded 5' primer served in a second PCR lasting 7 to 11 cycles. One entry per CDR3 protein results from TCRdb running MiXCR on the 5' RACE reads. The sample carries around 1,900,000 distinct CDR3 sequences, about two fifths recorded once. The sequenced sample was blood. These receptor sequences come from a human donor in good health.

The table lists this clonotype with a few counts. The chain's CDR3 is CASSPNRWSNTEAFF. For the CDR3, the DNA is TGTGCCAGCAGCCCCAACAGGTGGTCGAACACTGAAGCTTTCTTT. The gene calls are TRBV6-4 and TRBJ1-1; D is perhaps TRBD1 (5 bases). The V gene's germline CDR1 is MRHNA and CDR2 SNTAGT. The V gene lost 6 bases and the J gene lost 1 base, with 15 bases spanning the gap. The CDR3 is 15 amino acids.

This clonotype was seen a handful of times. The V gene is TRBV30, the J gene TRBJ1-2; D gene uncertain. CDR3 length equals 12 residues. Trimming left V 5 bases short and J 2 bases short, with 9 bases between. The germline V gene encodes CDR1 GTSNPN and CDR2 SVGIG (reference sequence). Here the CDR3 reads CAWGSGNYGYTF. The CDR3 DNA reads TGTGCCTGGGGGTCTGGCAACTATGGCTACACCTTC.

This clonotype occurred a few times. The V and J genes are TRBV7-2 and TRBJ2-7; D is possibly TRBD1 (5 bases). Per germline, CDR1 SGHTA and CDR2 FQGNSA. CDR3 length: 19 residues. Trimming pared 7 bases from V and 5 bases from J, leaving 33 bases between. CDR3 sequence: CASTSETMGRLSAHDEQYF. The DNA of the CDR3 is TGTGCCAGCACCTCGGAGACCATGGGGCGCCTCTCAGCTCACGACGAGCAGTACTTC.

There are a few counts of this clonotype. This chain links TRBV7-3 with TRBJ2-2; the match to TRBD2 covers 10 bases. CDR1 and CDR2 (germline): SGHTA, FQGTGA. The CDR3 loop spans 20 amino acids. The V segment lost 5 bases and the J segment 7 bases; nucleotides outside the gene matches: 22. This chain's CDR3 is CASSTYPAGGPGPGGGELFF. In DNA form, the CDR3 reads TGTGCCAGCAGCACATACCCAGCGGGGGGGCCAGGCCCAGGTGGCGGGGAGCTGTTTTTT.

The genes are TRBV6-2 or TRBV6-3 and TRBJ1-4; TRBD1 might be the D (5 bases). The germline CDR1 and CDR2 sequences are MNHEY and SVGEGT. V lost 6 bases to trimming and J lost 8 bases, with 19 bases between them. The CDR3 spans 15 residues. CDR3 nucleotides: TGTGCCAGCAGCCCCGGGGACTCCTTCCAGGAAAAACTGTTTTTT. Translating gives CASSPGDSFQEKLFF.

The rearrangement uses TRBV20-1 and TRBJ2-1; D is possibly TRBD2 (6 bases). V lost 1 base, J lost 7 bases, and 14 bases lay in between. Germline-derived CDR1 and CDR2 are DFQATT and SNEGSKA (reference sequence). The CDR3 length is 14 residues. The CDR3 loop reads CSARGEGRGNEQFF. The CDR3 DNA is TGCAGTGCTAGAGGAGAGGGGCGGGGAAATGAGCAGTTCTTC.

This sequence joins TRBV5-1 and TRBJ2-5; TRBD1 or TRBD2 may be the D gene (6 bases each). The assigned J gene may be wrong: the sequence end matches TRBJ2-7 better. CDR3 length: 18 amino acids. From germline, CDR1 is SGHRS and CDR2 YFSETQ. This CDR3 is CASSLGLLRGHNRSEQYF. CDR3 bases: TGCGCCAGCAGCTTGGGGCTCTTGCGGGGACACAATCGTAGCGAGCAGTACTTC.

This clonotype has ten or more counts. The V gene is TRBV7-2, the J gene TRBJ2-5; 10 nucleotides agree with TRBD1. The J segment lost 0 bases and the V segment lost 5 bases, leaving 3 bases of the junction unmatched. The CDR3 length is 15 residues. Per the germline V gene, CDR1 is SGHTA and CDR2 is FQGNSA. CDR3: CASSRDRGYQETQYF. In DNA form, the CDR3 reads TGTGCCAGCAGCCGGGACAGGGGTTACCAAGAGACCCAGTACTTC.

Notes on this clonotype: Germline and junction disagree at one end, which may indicate a read error. This rearrangement joins TRBV7-8 to TRBJ2-1, with 9 bases that match TRBD1. CDR3 size: 18 residues. CDR1 SGHVS and CDR2 FQNEAQ come from the germline V gene. The CDR3 loop is CASSFGTGLRRVYNERFF. CDR3 DNA sequence: TGTGCCAGCAGCTTTGGGACAGGGTTAAGGAGAGTCTACAATGAGCGGTTCTTC.

V gene TRBV4-2 combines with J gene TRBJ1-2; TRBD1 matches 7 bases. CDR3 length equals 15 residues. With 4 bases clipped from V and 7 bases from J, the junction kept 12 bases outside the gene matches. Germline V gene data show CDR1 as LGHNA and CDR2 as YNFKEQ. The CDR3 DNA reads TGTGCCAGCAGCCCGCCCCAAACAGGGGACTGTGGCTACACCTTC. The encoded protein is CASSPPQTGDCGYTF.

The chain joins TRBV24-1 to TRBJ2-1; tentatively, D is TRBD2 (5 bases). Germline V gives CDR1 KGHDR, CDR2 SFDVKD. This CDR3 is built from 12 residues. The V gene lost 9 bases and the J gene lost 6 bases, with 11 bases spanning the gap. This chain's CDR3 is CATAGLTNEQFF. The CDR3 bases are TGTGCCACCGCGGGCCTGACCAATGAGCAGTTCTTC.

This chain links TRBV6-5 with TRBJ2-1; D is unclear. This CDR3 is built from 14 residues. Trimming left V 6 bases short and J 5 bases short, with 14 bases between. The germline V gene encodes CDR1 MNHEY and CDR2 SVGAGI. Written as DNA, the CDR3 is TGTGCCAGCAGCTTCCTGGCCAGGCACAATGAGCAGTTCTTC. It yields the protein CASSFLARHNEQFF.

This clonotype was seen a few times. The V call is TRBV5-8, the J call TRBJ2-3; a weak D match, TRBD1 (5 bases). The germline V and J ends were trimmed by 4 bases and 7 bases, with 16 bases remaining between them. The germline V gene encodes CDR1 SGHTS and CDR2 YDEGEE. This CDR3 spans 14 amino acids. CDR3 sequence reads: CASSPTDSTNTQYF. The CDR3 region has the DNA TGTGCCAGCAGCCCCACCGACAGTACTAATACGCAGTATTTT.

There are a few counts of this clonotype. The rearrangement links TRBV7-9 to TRBJ2-5; TRBD1 matches at 8 bases. V lost 5 bases to trimming and J lost 9 bases; unmatched junction nucleotides: 11. Germline V CDR1 and CDR2: SEHNR, FQNEAQ (reference sequence). The CDR3 contains 14 residues. CDR3 in DNA: TGTGCCAGCAGCACGGGGACAGGAGGCAGGGCCCAGTACTTC. This sequence encodes CASSTGTGGRAQYF.

This clonotype was counted many times. This chain uses TRBV11-2 with TRBJ2-3; D may be TRBD1 (6 bases). The CDR3 spans 17 residues. Germline CDR1 is SGHAT and CDR2 is FQNNGV. Trimming pared 5 bases from V and 0 bases from J, leaving 18 bases between. CDR3 bases: TGTGCCAGCAGCCGCCAGCCGAGGGGGACCAGCACAGATACGCAGTATTTT. Protein sequence: CASSRQPRGTSTDTQYF.

The chain links TRBV11-2 to TRBJ2-1; tentatively, D is TRBD1 (6 bases). Germline loops: CDR1 SGHAT, CDR2 FQNNGV. Trimming took off 1 base at V and 7 bases at J, with 14 bases between the two ends. The CDR3 has 15 residues. The CDR3 here is CASSLGGPGRNEQFF. CDR3 DNA sequence: TGTGCCAGCAGCTTAGGGGGGCCTGGTCGAAATGAGCAGTTCTTC.

This clonotype was observed a few times. The chain has TRBV15 and TRBJ1-5; D is unresolved. This CDR3 spans 15 amino acids. Trimming removed 0 bases at V and 1 base at J, with 7 bases between. The germline V gene encodes CDR1 LNHNV and CDR2 YYDKDF (reference sequence). In DNA, the CDR3 is TGTGCCACCAGCAGAGATCTACGCAGCAATCAGCCCCAGCATTTT. This codes for CATSRDLRSNQPQHF.

The chain joins TRBV10-2 to TRBJ2-7, with D possibly matching TRBD2 (5 bases). The J call is uncertain, as TRBJ2-1 better fits the DNA end. CDR1 and CDR2 (germline): WSHSY, SAAADI. The CDR3 has 13 amino acids. The CDR3 nucleotides read TGCGCCAGCAGTGCGGGGTTTCCCTACGAGCAGTTCTTC. It codes for CASSAGFPYEQFF.

CDR3 sequence (DNA): TGTGCCAGCTCTATAAACAGGACATCCAACTACAATGAGCAGTACTTC. Protein product: CASSINRTSNYNEQYF. The V call is TRBV18, the J call TRBJ2-4; D is perhaps TRBD1 (5 bases). V was pared by 6 bases and J by 13 bases, with 28 bases between. This CDR3 has 16 amino acids. The V gene's germline CDR1 is KGHSH and CDR2 LQKENI.

This clonotype was seen ten or more times. This sequence joins TRBV5-1 and TRBJ1-5; D gene ambiguous. The V gene lost 3 bases and the J gene lost 6 bases, with 10 bases spanning the gap. CDR3 length equals 13 residues. The germline CDR1 and CDR2 sequences are SGHRS and YFSETQ. The CDR3 DNA sequence: TGCGCCAGCAGCTCGGGGTTCGGTCAGCCCCAGCATTTT. This encodes CASSSGFGQPQHF.

A few counts support this clonotype. The chain links TRBV7-8 to TRBJ1-2; tentative D call: TRBD1 (5 bases). CDR1 and CDR2 from the germline V gene are SGHVS and FQNEAQ. The CDR3 consists of 18 residues. V lost 5 bases to trimming and J lost 6 bases, with 28 bases between them. The CDR3 region is CASSPRWQGGTFQHGYTF. DNA for the CDR3: TGTGCCAGCAGCCCCCGTTGGCAGGGAGGTACGTTTCAGCATGGCTACACCTTC.

This rearrangement joins TRBV7-2 to TRBJ2-1; the D is unclear. The CDR3 has 17 amino acids. Germline CDR1 reads SGHTA; CDR2 reads FQGNSA. Trimming removed 0 bases from V and 10 bases from J, with 22 bases in between. The CDR3 DNA reads TGTGCCAGCAGCTTAGCCCACCAGGCCTCCATGCACTACGAGCAGTTCTTC. Amino acid sequence: CASSLAHQASMHYEQFF.

CDR3 amino acids: CASQGTLSGANVLTF. CDR3 coding DNA: TGTGCCAGTCAGGGGACGTTGTCTGGGGCCAACGTCCTGACTTTC. The chain combines TRBV12-3 or TRBV12-4 with TRBJ2-6, with D perhaps TRBD1 (6 bases). V lost 9 bases, J lost 1 base, and 13 bases lay in between. The CDR3 consists of 15 residues.

This clonotype has more than one count but fewer than ten. The J gene is TRBJ2-5, the V gene TRBV7-2; maybe TRBD2 (5 bases). The CDR3 sequence is 16 residues long. Germline V gives CDR1 SGHTA, CDR2 FQGNSA. Trimming left V 2 bases short and J 7 bases short, with 20 bases between. The chain's CDR3 is CASSLTPTRLRSTQYF. The CDR3 nucleotides read TGTGCCAGCAGCTTAACTCCAACGCGACTACGATCGACCCAGTACTTC. Supplemented by reference TRBV7-2 and TRBJ2-5, the full variable domain reads GAGVSQSPSNKVTEKGKDVELRCDPISGHTALYWYRQSLGQGLEFLIYFQGNSAPDKSGLPSDRFSAERTGGSVSTLTIQRTQQEDSAVYLCASSLTPTRLRSTQYFGPGTRLLVL.

In its sample, this clonotype was seen a few times. The gene calls are TRBV5-1 and TRBJ2-1; D is ambiguous. Per germline, CDR1 SGHRS and CDR2 YFSETQ. The CDR3 loop spans 13 amino acids. The germline V and J ends were trimmed by 0 bases and 7 bases, with 8 bases remaining between them. DNA for the CDR3: TGCGCCAGCAGCTTGGGATTAATGAATGAGCAGTTCTTC. Translated: CASSLGLMNEQFF. Full variable domain (rest looked up from reference TRBV5-1 and TRBJ2-1): KAGVTQTPRYLIKTRGQQVTLSCSPISGHRSVSWYQQTPGQGLQFLFEYFSETQRNKGNFPGRFSGRQFSNSRSEMNVSTLELGDSALYLCASSLGLMNEQFFGPGTRLTVL.

This chain joins TRBV28 and TRBJ1-2; 9 bases are a match to TRBD1. Trimming took 4 bases from V and 4 from J; bases not matched to a gene: 7. The CDR3 runs 15 residues. The germline CDR1 and CDR2 sequences are MDHEN and SYDVKM. CDR3 in amino acids: CASSSPGQGVYGYTF. In DNA form, the CDR3 reads TGTGCCAGCAGTTCCCCGGGACAGGGCGTCTATGGCTACACCTTC.

The chain employs TRBV11-2 and TRBJ2-5, with TRBD1 matching 9 bases. Germline V gene sequence: CDR1 SGHAT, CDR2 FQNNGV. V lost 5 bases and J lost 5; bases outside the gene matches: 9. The CDR3 has 15 amino acids. This CDR3 is CASSLRDRESETQYF. As DNA, the CDR3 is TGTGCCAGCAGCCTCCGGGACAGGGAGTCGGAGACCCAGTACTTC.

The J gene is TRBJ2-1, the V gene TRBV15; D not certain. Germline CDR1 reads LNHNV; CDR2 reads YYDKDF (reference sequence). Trimming pared 4 bases from V and 0 bases from J, leaving 10 bases between. The CDR3 spans 15 residues. CDR3 loop: CATSNKRSSYNEQFF. In nucleotides, the CDR3 is TGTGCCACCAGCAATAAACGGAGCTCCTACAATGAGCAGTTCTTC.